This is a list of T cell receptor beta chains from one sample in a study of glioma-infiltrating T cells. MiXCR, run by TCRdb on the multiplex PCR reads, gives a single entry per CDR3 protein. The sample records some 100,000 distinct CDR3 sequences, 20% to 25% being singletons. Sequencing was carried out using glioma tissue, nonneoplastic brain tissue, or PBMCs (not recorded which). All receptors derive from a human donor with low-grade glioma or glioblastoma, undergoing nonglioma brain surgery, or in good health (not recorded which). Both conserved end residues are part of each CDR3. Fields, in order: V gene, D gene, J gene, clone size, CDR3 DNA, CDR3 protein. The D gene is left open where the match is weak. Size is stated for part of the rows, as once, few or many counts, or as a class when the clone is expanded.

>TRBV6-1|TRBD1|TRBJ2-7|many
TGTGCCAGCAGTTGGGGACAGGGTGAAGAGCAGTACTTC
CASSWGQGEEQYF
>TRBV20-1|TRBD2|TRBJ2-1|many
TGCAGTGCTCCTATAGCGGGGGATTACAATGAGCAGTTCTTC
CSAPIAGDYNEQFF
>TRBV7-2|TRBD2|TRBJ2-1|many
TGTGCCAGCAGCCGGTCCGGGACTAGCGGGGGCGCCATCCGCTCCTACAATGAGCAGTTCTTC
CASSRSGTSGGAIRSYNEQFF
>TRBV4-1|NA|TRBJ2-1|many
TGCGCCAGCAGCCAAGAGCAGGACCAGAATGAGCAGTTCTTC
CASSQEQDQNEQFF
>TRBV10-2|NA|TRBJ1-1|many
TGCGCCAGCAGTGAGCAGGGCCTGGGCACTGAAGCTTTCTTT
CASSEQGLGTEAFF
>TRBV7-9|NA|TRBJ1-6|NA
TGTGCCAGCAGCTTAGCGCTGACATGGAGGAATTCACCCCTCCGCTTT
CASSLALTWRNSPLRF
>TRBV5-1|TRBD2|TRBJ2-5|few
TGCGCCAGCAGCTTGCTAGAACTAGCGCGGATTGAAGAGACCCAGTACTTC
CASSLLELARIEETQYF
>TRBV7-2|NA|TRBJ2-3|NA
TGTGCCAGCAGCTTAGATGCGGGAAGCACAGATACGCAGTATTTT
CASSLDAGSTDTQYF
>TRBV20-1|NA|TRBJ2-7|many
TGCAGTGCTGTCCGGGACTCCTACGAGCAGTACTTC
CSAVRDSYEQYF
>TRBV28|NA|TRBJ1-5|many
TGTGCCAGCAGTGATCATTATAGCAATCAGCCCCAGCATTTT
CASSDHYSNQPQHF
>TRBV11-3|TRBD1|TRBJ2-1|many
TGTGCCAGCAGTAGGGACAGGCACAATGAGCAGTTCTTC
CASSRDRHNEQFF
>TRBV7-2|TRBD2|TRBJ2-5|many
TGTGCCAGCAGCCATAGCGGGAGACGAGAGACCCAGTACTTC
CASSHSGRRETQYF
>TRBV20-1|TRBD2|TRBJ2-1|many
TGCAGTGCTAGAGAACAGACTAGCGGATTCAATGAGCAGTTCTTC
CSAREQTSGFNEQFF
>TRBV2|TRBD2|TRBJ2-1|many
TGTGCCAGCATAAAAGATCGACCGGGACTAGCGGACAATGAGCAGTTCTTC
CASIKDRPGLADNEQFF
>TRBV5-4|NA|TRBJ1-5|many
TGTGCCAGCAGCTCGGACACAAATCAGCCCCAGCATTTT
CASSSDTNQPQHF
>TRBV7-2|NA|TRBJ1-6|many
TGTGCCAGCAGCTTAGCCCAGGGTTACTATAATTCACCCCTCCACTTT
CASSLAQGYYNSPLHF
>TRBV11-2|NA|TRBJ1-1|NA
TGTGCCAGCGGGGGGTCCCGACAGTGGAACACTGAAGCTTTCTTT
CASGGSRQWNTEAFF
>TRBV6-1|TRBD1|TRBJ2-7|NA
TGTGCCAGCAAATCCTTGGACAGGGGCGAGTCCTACGAGCAGTACTTC
CASKSLDRGESYEQYF
>TRBV20-1|TRBD1|TRBJ1-1|many
TGCAGTGCTCCCAACAGGGGGAGATTAACTGAAGCTTTCTTT
CSAPNRGRLTEAFF
>TRBV2|TRBD1|TRBJ2-7|many
TGTGCCAGCAGTGAATCCAGGGGGTCGATCGAGCAGTACTTC
CASSESRGSIEQYF
>TRBV15|NA|TRBJ1-1|many
TGTGCCACCAGCAGAGCGGCGAACACTGAAGCTTTCTTT
CATSRAANTEAFF
>TRBV6-6|TRBD1|TRBJ2-1|NA
TGTGCCAGCAGTGACCCGGGACAGGGGGCCGATGAGCAGTTCTTC
CASSDPGQGADEQFF
>TRBV20-1|NA|TRBJ2-5|NA
TGCAGTGCTAGAGTTCCCAAGACAGGATCCCAAGAGACCCAGTACTTC
CSARVPKTGSQETQYF
>TRBV4-3|NA|TRBJ1-3|many
TGCGCCAGCAGCCTACAGGGAAGTGGTGGAAACACCATATATTTT
CASSLQGSGGNTIYF
>TRBV6-1|NA|TRBJ1-5|many
TGTGCCAGCAGTTGGAATAGCAATCAGCCCCAGCATTTT
CASSWNSNQPQHF
>TRBV29-1|NA|TRBJ1-5|many
TGCAGCGGGTGGTCTCAGCCCCAGCATTTT
CSGWSQPQHF
>TRBV27|TRBD2|TRBJ2-1|many
TGTGCCAGCACCCCCGGACAGGGAATAGCGGGAGGGACCTATGAGCAGTTCTTC
CASTPGQGIAGGTYEQFF
>TRBV6-1|NA|TRBJ2-7|many
TGTGCCAGCAGGCTCACTCCTCTTAGCGGCACCTACGAGCAGTACTTC
CASRLTPLSGTYEQYF
>TRBV6-5|NA|TRBJ2-1|NA
TGTGCCAGCAGTTTCGACGGGAGGGGGCCCTATGAGCAGTTCTTC
CASSFDGRGPYEQFF
>TRBV5-1|NA|TRBJ2-3|few
TGCGCCAGCAGCCGAGGAATCCGGGACCCTAGCACAGATACGCAGTATTTT
CASSRGIRDPSTDTQYF
>TRBV20-1|NA|TRBJ2-1|many
TGCAGTGCTAGAGAGGGGACTTCCAATGAGCAGTTCTTC
CSAREGTSNEQFF
>TRBV29-1|NA|TRBJ2-7|many
TGCAGCGTTGAAATTAGCGGCTACGAGCAGTACTTC
CSVEISGYEQYF
>TRBV7-9|NA|TRBJ2-7|many
TGTGCCAGCAGCGTCGGACCCTTCTACGAGCAGTACTTC
CASSVGPFYEQYF
>TRBV27|NA|TRBJ1-1|NA
TGTGCCAGCAGCCCCGGGCGGGACACTGAAACTTTCTTT
CASSPGRDTETFF
>TRBV18|NA|TRBJ2-1|many
TGTGCCAGCTCACCTTCAGACAGCAATGGGTCCTACAATGAGCAGTTCTTC
CASSPSDSNGSYNEQFF
>TRBV2|NA|TRBJ2-3|many
TGTGCCAGCAGGGGAGACAGGAGCACAGATACGCAGTATTTT
CASRGDRSTDTQYF
>TRBV3-1|TRBD2|TRBJ2-5|few
TGTGCCAGCAGCCAGGAGCGGGGGGGCGTTTTCCAAGAGACCCAGTACTTC
CASSQERGGVFQETQYF
>TRBV6-5|NA|TRBJ1-5|many
TGTGCCAGCAGTTACTCAAGGGGTAATCAGCCCCAGCATTTT
CASSYSRGNQPQHF
>TRBV4-3|NA|TRBJ1-1|many
TGCGCCAGCAGCCAAGACCCGATTCCGCTGAACACTGAAGCTTTCTTT
CASSQDPIPLNTEAFF
>TRBV18|NA|TRBJ1-1|many
TGTGCCAGCTCACCACCTCTGGGGAACACTGAAGCTTTCTTT
CASSPPLGNTEAFF
>TRBV5-1|TRBD2|TRBJ2-5|many
TGCGCCAGCAGCTTGAGAGCGGGAGGGAAAGAGACCCAGTACTTC
CASSLRAGGKETQYF
>TRBV27|NA|TRBJ1-1|many
TGTGCCAGCAGTTGGGGGAGTGACACTGAAGCTTTCTTT
CASSWGSDTEAFF
>TRBV6-6|TRBD1|TRBJ2-7|many
TGTGCCAGCAGTTACCGTCCGTTATTGACAGGGGAAAAGGAGCAGTACTTC
CASSYRPLLTGEKEQYF
>TRBV7-3|TRBD2|TRBJ2-7|many
TGTGCCAGCAGCTTAACGCCGGGGACTAGCGGGAGCACCTACGAGCAGTACTTC
CASSLTPGTSGSTYEQYF
>TRBV6-2/TRBV6-3|NA|TRBJ1-5|NA
TGTGCCAGAAGTCTCGGACAGTCAAGCCGTAGCAATCAGCCCCAGCATTTT
CARSLGQSSRSNQPQHF
>TRBV27|NA|TRBJ2-7|many
TGTGCCAGCAGCGCCGATCCGAGCTCCTACGAGCAGTACTTC
CASSADPSSYEQYF
>TRBV20-1|TRBD2|TRBJ2-7|many
TGCAGTGCTGGCGGGAGGGCCGCCTACGAGCAGTACTTC
CSAGGRAAYEQYF
>TRBV6-2/TRBV6-3|NA|TRBJ1-5|NA
TGTGCCAGGCAGACGGCGAGTAATCAGCCCCAGCATTTT
CARQTASNQPQHF
>TRBV12-3/TRBV12-4|TRBD2|TRBJ2-3|few
TGTGCCAGCAGTCTTGGACCTAGCGGGAGAGCAGATACGCAGTATTTT
CASSLGPSGRADTQYF
>TRBV5-1|TRBD2|TRBJ2-3|many
TGCGCCAGCAGCCTTAGCGGGGCTGCTAGCACAGATACGCAGTATTTT
CASSLSGAASTDTQYF
>TRBV29-1|TRBD2|TRBJ2-7|NA
TGCAGCGTTGGGGGGGGCTACGAGCAGTACTTC
CSVGGGYEQYF
>TRBV4-1|TRBD1|TRBJ1-1|few
TGCGCCAGCAGCCAGGGGAGGGGGCTGAGGTACACTGAAGCTTTCTTT
CASSQGRGLRYTEAFF
>TRBV24-1|TRBD2|TRBJ2-7|NA
TGTGCCACCAGAAGACTAGCGGGGGCCTCCTACGAGCAGTACTTC
CATRRLAGASYEQYF